The 31 T cell receptor beta chains in this list originate from one sample, sequenced in a study of neurological immune-mediated disorders. Via MiXCR, TCRdb re-called the 5' RACE reads, giving one row per CDR3 protein. Of more than 45,000 distinct CDR3 sequences in the sample, 2% to 2.5% were seen once. Sequenced input: PBMCs. Every receptor here comes from a man aged 45 to 65 with multiple sclerosis.

This clonotype was found many times. The J gene is TRBJ2-1, the V gene TRBV10-3, with TRBD1 matching 7 bases. Germline loops: CDR1 ENHRY, CDR2 SYGVKD. The CDR3 contains 14 residues. Trimming cost V 5 bases and J 7 bases; bases outside gene matches: 8. Here the CDR3 DNA reads TGTGCCATCAGTTATGGACAGGTGTTGAATGAGCAGTTCTTC. It codes for CAISYGQVLNEQFF.

This clonotype appeared many times. The chain couples TRBV20-1 to TRBJ1-2, with D tentatively TRBD1 (6 bases). With 3 bases removed from V and 4 bases from J, the gap between germline ends came to 15 bases. Germline CDR1 reads DFQATT; CDR2 reads SNEGSKA (reference sequence). The length of the CDR3 is 14 residues. The CDR3 DNA reads as TGCAGTGCTAGTGAGAGTACAGGGTTCTATGGCTACACCTTC. Residues: CSASESTGFYGYTF.

This clonotype was observed many times. The J gene is TRBJ2-7, the V gene TRBV20-1; 9 bases fit TRBD1. CDR1 DFQATT and CDR2 SNEGSKA come from the germline V gene (reference sequence). The CDR3 is 15 residues long. V was clipped by 5 bases and J by 2 bases; unmatched bases: 10. The CDR3 sequence: CSAYWGTGKTYEQYF. Here the CDR3 DNA reads TGCAGTGCTTACTGGGGGACAGGGAAAACCTACGAGCAGTACTTC.

This clonotype was recorded at least ten times. The chain combines TRBV11-3 with TRBJ2-1; 9 bases are a match to TRBD1. Looked up from germline, CDR1 is SGHNT and CDR2 is YENEEA. The CDR3 is made up of 14 amino acids. The V and J ends lost 5 bases and 7 bases, in that order; junction bases with no gene match: 6. The CDR3 loop is CASSAHRGQNEQFF. The CDR3 coding sequence is TGTGCCAGCAGCGCGCACAGGGGGCAAAATGAGCAGTTCTTC.

This clonotype came up many times. The chain links TRBV6-2 or TRBV6-3 to TRBJ1-5, with D perhaps matching TRBD1 (5 bases). CDR3 size: 15 residues. Trimming cost V 5 bases and J 1 base, with 12 bases left between them. The V gene's germline CDR1 is MNHEY and CDR2 SVGEGT. The chain's CDR3 is CASSQGFGSNQPQHF. The CDR3 region has the DNA TGTGCCAGCAGTCAGGGTTTTGGGAGCAATCAGCCCCAGCATTTT.

This clonotype was seen ten or more times. The V and J genes are TRBV7-6 and TRBJ1-6; D not certain. With 1 base removed from V and 9 bases from J, the gap between germline ends came to 10 bases. The germline V gene encodes CDR1 SGHVS and CDR2 FNYEAQ. CDR3 size: 14 residues. This CDR3 reads CASSLEAAASPLHF. The CDR3 DNA is TGTGCCAGCAGCTTAGAGGCAGCGGCTTCACCCCTCCACTTT.

This clonotype was counted ten times or more. The CDR3 reads CSAPPRHSTDTQYF. In nucleotides, the CDR3 is TGCAGTGCCCCTCCCAGGCATAGCACAGATACGCAGTATTTT. V usage is TRBV20-1 and J usage is TRBJ2-3; D gene unclear. With 6 bases removed from V and 0 bases from J, the gap between germline ends came to 13 bases. The CDR3 length is 14 residues. CDR1 and CDR2 (germline): DFQATT, SNEGSKA (reference sequence).

This clonotype came up many times. This rearrangement joins TRBV25-1 to TRBJ2-7, with 7 bases fitting TRBD2. Germline CDR1 reads MGHDK; CDR2 reads SYGVNS. Losses at the gene ends were 8 bases for V and 0 bases for J; bases not matched to a gene: 7. The CDR3 consists of 14 residues. The CDR3 DNA sequence: TGTGCCAGCTCAGGGCGGGGGAGCTCCTACGAGCAGTACTTC. As protein: CASSGRGSSYEQYF.

This clonotype appeared many times. The chain combines TRBV20-1 with TRBJ2-4, with TRBD1 matching over 9 bases. Trimming removed 3 bases from V and 0 bases from J; junction bases left unmatched: 3. Germline V gene sequence: CDR1 DFQATT, CDR2 SNEGSKA (reference sequence). The CDR3 consists of 15 residues. The DNA for the CDR3 is TGCAGTGCTAGGACAGGGGGACTAGCCAAAAACATTCAGTACTTC. It codes for CSARTGGLAKNIQYF.

This clonotype has at least ten counts. The chain joins TRBV18 to TRBJ2-7; 7 positions agree with TRBD1. The germline V gene encodes CDR1 KGHSH and CDR2 LQKENI. The CDR3 runs 16 residues. The ends lost 6 bases at V and 1 base at J; junction bases unmatched: 12. DNA for the CDR3: TGTGCCAGCTCGCAGGAAGGGGGCAGGGGTTCCTACGAGCAGTACTTC. Translated: CASSQEGGRGSYEQYF.

This clonotype was recorded at least ten times. In DNA form, the CDR3 reads TGTGCCAGCAGTTTCTCATTCGGGAGCGAGCAGTTCTTC. It specifies CASSFSFGSEQFF. This chain uses TRBV27 with TRBJ2-1, with D tentatively TRBD2 (6 bases). V was trimmed by 3 bases and J by 10 bases, leaving 13 bases between them. The V gene's germline CDR1 is MNHEY and CDR2 SMNVEV (reference sequence). This CDR3 has 13 amino acids.

The sample holds many counts of this clonotype. The chain joins TRBV6-6 to TRBJ1-1; D is uncertain. Germline V CDR1 and CDR2: MNHNY, SVGAGI (reference sequence). The ends were cut back, 6 bases at V and 1 base at J, with 15 bases in the middle. The CDR3 is made up of 15 amino acids. CDR3 region: CASSQTHDPNTEAFF. CDR3 nucleotides: TGTGCCAGCAGCCAAACCCACGATCCGAACACTGAAGCTTTCTTT.

The rearrangement links TRBV6-5 to TRBJ2-1; the D gene is possibly TRBD2 (6 bases). This CDR3 has 14 residues. Trimming removed 0 bases at V and 12 bases at J, with 15 bases between. Germline lookup yields CDR1 MNHEY and CDR2 SVGAGI. CDR3 sequence reads: CASSYSGLSMGQFF. DNA of the CDR3: TGTGCCAGCAGTTACTCGGGACTCTCAATGGGGCAGTTCTTC.

This clonotype was observed many times. V usage is TRBV7-2 and J usage is TRBJ2-7, with TRBD1 identical over 8 bases. The CDR3 sequence is 14 residues long. V lost 1 base and J lost 5; bases outside the gene matches: 4. CDR1 is SGHTA, CDR2 FQGNSA, per germline. CDR3 sequence reads: CASSLGQGTHEQYF. In DNA, the CDR3 is TGTGCCAGCAGCTTAGGACAGGGGACTCACGAGCAGTACTTC.

This clonotype was counted ten times or more. V usage is TRBV20-1 and J usage is TRBJ2-7; D is unclear. V lost 0 bases and J 6 bases, leaving 15 bases between the germline ends. CDR1 and CDR2 from the germline V gene are DFQATT and SNEGSKA (reference sequence). The CDR3 runs to 14 residues. The CDR3 coding sequence is TGCAGTGCTAGAGAGGGTAGCACGTCTTTCGAGCAGTACTTC. As protein: CSAREGSTSFEQYF.

V usage is TRBV30 and J usage is TRBJ1-1; no definite D call. This CDR3 has 13 residues. Per germline, CDR1 GTSNPN and CDR2 SVGIG (reference sequence). V lost 3 bases and J lost 1, with 9 bases in between. The CDR3 protein is CAWSLLQNTEAFF. CDR3 DNA sequence: TGTGCCTGGAGCTTATTACAGAACACTGAAGCTTTCTTT.

Ten or more counts support this clonotype. CDR3 sequence reads: CSAGWGAGYEQYF. The CDR3 DNA reads TGCAGCGCGGGCTGGGGAGCCGGCTACGAGCAGTACTTC. J is TRBJ2-7 and V is TRBV29-1, with D possibly TRBD2 on 5 matching bases. Germline loops: CDR1 SQVTM, CDR2 ANQGSEA. The V end lost 7 bases, the J end lost 3 bases, and 16 bases lay between the germline ends. CDR3 length: 13 residues.

There are many counts of this clonotype. The gene calls are TRBV12-3 or TRBV12-4 and TRBJ2-7; the match to TRBD2 covers 10 bases. The junction had 12 bases not matched to a gene; V was cut back by 6 bases and J by 7 bases. This CDR3 has 15 residues. The CDR3 sequence is CASSPSGGASREQYF. DNA of the CDR3: TGTGCCAGCAGCCCAAGCGGGGGGGCCTCTAGGGAGCAGTACTTC.

This clonotype was seen many times. The J gene is TRBJ1-1, the V gene TRBV4-3; 7 nucleotides agree with TRBD1. Trimming at V came to 4 bases and at J to 3 bases, leaving 5 bases not matched to a gene. Germline CDR1 and CDR2: LGHNA and YSLEER. CDR3 length equals 14 residues. CDR3 bases: TGCGCCAGCAGCCTCAGCAGGGGGGACACTGAAGCTTTCTTT. Its translation: CASSLSRGDTEAFF.

The table lists this clonotype with many counts. The rearrangement links TRBV20-1 to TRBJ2-5; D is undetermined. Germline loops: CDR1 DFQATT, CDR2 SNEGSKA (reference sequence). V lost 5 bases and J 11 bases, leaving 6 bases between the germline ends. CDR3 length: 8 amino acids. CDR3 sequence: CSADLQYF. Written as DNA, the CDR3 is TGCAGTGCTGACCTACAGTACTTC.

This clonotype was counted ten times or more. CDR3 sequence: CSARFIHEQYF. The CDR3 DNA reads as TGCAGTGCTAGATTCATCCACGAGCAGTACTTC. The V gene is TRBV20-1, the J gene TRBJ2-7; D is undetermined. The germline V gene has CDR1 DFQATT and CDR2 SNEGSKA (reference sequence). V lost 2 bases to trimming and J lost 5 bases, with 7 bases between them. The CDR3 extends over 11 amino acids.

This clonotype was seen many times. This chain joins TRBV2 and TRBJ2-2; a weak D match, TRBD2 (5 bases). Germline values: CDR1 SNHLY, CDR2 FYNNEI. CDR3 length: 14 residues. V was cut by 10 bases and J by 6 bases, with 18 bases left in between. CDR3 in DNA: TGTGCCACCAAAGCGGTTTACGGGGCCGGGGAGCTGTTTTTT. Translated: CATKAVYGAGELFF.

This clonotype came up many times. V gene TRBV5-1 combines with J gene TRBJ2-5; 10 bases map to TRBD1. This CDR3 region has 17 residues. The germline V gene has CDR1 SGHRS and CDR2 YFSETQ. Trimming cost V 3 bases and J 1 base; bases outside gene matches: 9. The CDR3 sequence is CASSYGQGGLVQETQYF. The CDR3 DNA follows: TGCGCCAGCAGCTACGGACAGGGGGGGCTGGTCCAAGAGACCCAGTACTTC.

This clonotype was seen many times. The V call is TRBV7-6, the J call TRBJ1-1; 8 nucleotides match TRBD1. V was pared by 0 bases and J by 1 base, with 7 bases of the junction left unmatched. The CDR3 covers 17 residues. The germline V gene has CDR1 SGHVS and CDR2 FNYEAQ. The CDR3 spells CASSLAQGAIRNTEAFF. In nucleotides, the CDR3 is TGTGCCAGCAGCTTAGCGCAGGGGGCTATTCGGAACACTGAAGCTTTCTTT.

This clonotype occurred a few times. The rearrangement uses TRBV19 and TRBJ2-3, with D possibly being TRBD2 (6 bases). CDR1 is LNHDA, CDR2 SQIVND, per germline (reference sequence). CDR3 size: 16 residues. Trimming left V 1 base short and J 3 bases short, with 14 bases between. DNA of the CDR3: TGTGCCAGTAGTATAGGTATTGGCGGGGTAACAGATACGCAGTATTTT. It codes for CASSIGIGGVTDTQYF.

At least ten counts were recorded for this clonotype. As DNA, the CDR3 is TGCAGTGCTAGACCTAGACAGGGCGGCAATCAGCCCCAGCATTTT. It encodes CSARPRQGGNQPQHF. The chain is built from TRBV20-1 and TRBJ1-5; the match to TRBD1 covers 7 bases. V was clipped by 2 bases and J by 2 bases; unmatched bases: 6. Germline values: CDR1 DFQATT, CDR2 SNEGSKA (reference sequence). The CDR3 runs 15 residues.

The CDR3 nucleotides read TGTGCCAGCTTGGTGGGGGATCAGCCCCAGCATTTT. Translation gives CASLVGDQPQHF. The chain is built from TRBV6-4 and TRBJ1-5; D perhaps matches TRBD1 (5 bases). The germline V and J ends were trimmed by 8 bases and 5 bases, with 10 bases remaining between them. Germline CDR1 MRHNA, CDR2 SNTAGT. The CDR3 is 12 residues long.

This clonotype appeared many times. The rearrangement links TRBV6-2 or TRBV6-3 to TRBJ1-2; no firm D call. This CDR3 spans 14 amino acids. V lost 5 bases to trimming and J lost 0 bases, with 10 bases between them. CDR1 and CDR2 (germline): MNHEY, SVGEGT. The CDR3 sequence is CASSNPSANYGYTF. CDR3 bases: TGTGCCAGCAGTAACCCCTCAGCTAACTATGGCTACACCTTC.

This clonotype was detected a few times. The chain carries TRBV7-3 and TRBJ2-2; 9 nucleotides align to TRBD1. V shed 6 bases, J shed 6 bases, and the junction held 5 bases outside the gene matches. The CDR3 spans 14 residues. The germline V gene encodes CDR1 SGHTA and CDR2 FQGTGA. CDR3 sequence reads: CASRETGGPGELFF. The CDR3 DNA reads TGTGCCAGCAGGGAGACAGGGGGACCCGGGGAGCTGTTTTTT.

This clonotype was counted ten times or more. J is TRBJ2-2 and V is TRBV12-3 or TRBV12-4; 7 bases agree with TRBD1. The CDR3 totals 13 residues. The ends lost 5 bases at V and 4 bases at J; junction bases unmatched: 1. As DNA, the CDR3 is TGTGCCAGCAGTCGGACAGGCACCGGGGAGCTGTTTTTT. Protein: CASSRTGTGELFF.

The chain links TRBV7-8 to TRBJ2-7, with 12 bases lining up with TRBD1. The CDR3 sequence is 15 residues long. CDR1 and CDR2 from the germline V gene are SGHVS and FQNEAQ. V gave up 4 bases and J gave up 5 bases; unmatched junction bases: 6. CDR3 region: CASSYTGQGANEQYF. CDR3 bases: TGTGCCAGCAGCTACACGGGACAGGGGGCAAACGAGCAGTACTTC.